Listed below are T cell receptor beta chains from one sample, sequenced in a study of cytomegalovirus exposure and HLA in healthy donors. Assay: immunoSEQ multiplex PCR; the TCRdb copy retains only in-frame clones and omits some. The data show fewer than 350,000 clones, with approximately 90% seen just once and approximately 0.95% held by the top ten. Sequences were obtained from PBMCs. The receptor source for this set is a woman aged 18-35 years in good health and CMV-seronegative. Each CDR3 is given with its conserved first and last residue.

J gene: TRBJ1-1; V gene: TRBV18; CDR3 protein: CASSRQAIRTEAFF
J gene: TRBJ2-3; V gene: TRBV27; CDR3 protein: CASSLRTSGSLPTQYF
J gene: TRBJ1-2; V gene: TRBV6-5; CDR3 protein: CATGQGFGYTF
J gene: TRBJ2-7; V gene: TRBV2; CDR3 protein: CASSIRGVSGSPGQYF
J gene: TRBJ2-5; V gene: TRBV28; CDR3 protein: CASSALPGQGAGETQYF
J gene: TRBJ2-7; V gene: TRBV6-1; CDR3 protein: CASSDLKLAGGPTAGYEQYF
J gene: TRBJ2-7; V gene: TRBV5-1; CDR3 protein: CASSALPGQGGYEQYF
J gene: TRBJ2-7; V gene: TRBV5-4; CDR3 protein: CASSGTPTYEQYF
J gene: TRBJ2-7; V gene: TRBV7-2; CDR3 protein: CASSADRARSYEQYF
J gene: TRBJ2-7; V gene: TRBV2; CDR3 protein: CTSSDPGGRDYEQYF
J gene: TRBJ2-1; V gene: TRBV28; CDR3 protein: CASRGQVFHNEQFF
J gene: TRBJ2-3; V gene: TRBV29-1; CDR3 protein: CSVDLAGGTITDTQYF
J gene: TRBJ2-1; V gene: TRBV15; CDR3 protein: CATSIVTGGEQFF
J gene: TRBJ1-1; V gene: TRBV19; CDR3 protein: CASNQGRGSNTEAFF
J gene: TRBJ2-7; V gene: TRBV23-1; CDR3 protein: CASRPRNPYEQYF
J gene: TRBJ2-7; V gene: TRBV7-8; CDR3 protein: CASRTDRVGEQYF
J gene: TRBJ1-6; V gene: TRBV4-1; CDR3 protein: CASSQEPGQGGSPLHF
J gene: TRBJ1-5; V gene: TRBV28; CDR3 protein: CASSLVRGTTQHF
J gene: TRBJ1-1; V gene: TRBV5-6; CDR3 protein: CASSPVGRGTEAFF
J gene: TRBJ2-6; V gene: TRBV6-9; CDR3 protein: CASSYPNSGANVLTF
J gene: TRBJ2-1; V gene: TRBV11-2; CDR3 protein: CASSWGPDRGYNEQFF
J gene: TRBJ2-5; V gene: TRBV4-3; CDR3 protein: CASSQDRASGARTQYF
J gene: TRBJ2-5; V gene: TRBV5-1; CDR3 protein: CASSLSAGSETQYF
J gene: TRBJ1-1; V gene: TRBV9; CDR3 protein: CASSVRGTANTEAFF
J gene: TRBJ2-7; V gene: TRBV6-6; CDR3 protein: CASSYRDREHEQYF
J gene: TRBJ2-1; V gene: TRBV27; CDR3 protein: CASSPRSFFSYNEQFF
J gene: TRBJ2-7; V gene: TRBV11-3; CDR3 protein: CAMGLTYEQYF
J gene: TRBJ2-1; V gene: TRBV27; CDR3 protein: CASSSLARSGNEQFF
J gene: TRBJ2-7; V gene: TRBV5-6; CDR3 protein: CASSPRLAVMGQYF
J gene: TRBJ2-7; V gene: TRBV2; CDR3 protein: CAHADRGTVGEQYF
J gene: TRBJ2-1; V gene: TRBV28; CDR3 protein: CASLGSSTYNEQFF
J gene: TRBJ2-7; V gene: TRBV7-6; CDR3 protein: CASSFPPETGGEQYF
J gene: TRBJ2-3; V gene: TRBV5-8; CDR3 protein: CASSLLGLRSTDTQYF
J gene: TRBJ1-2; V gene: TRBV28; CDR3 protein: CASSLWRGRYGYTF
J gene: TRBJ2-2; V gene: TRBV19; CDR3 protein: CASSTQGNGELFF
J gene: TRBJ1-1; V gene: TRBV6-5; CDR3 protein: CASSLITGGTEAFF
J gene: TRBJ2-3; V gene: TRBV5-1; CDR3 protein: CASSLQEPPTDTQYF
J gene: TRBJ2-3; V gene: TRBV30; CDR3 protein: CAWSVLRRDTDTQYF
J gene: TRBJ2-7; V gene: TRBV2; CDR3 protein: CASRVSGYSYEQYF
J gene: TRBJ2-3; V gene: TRBV2; CDR3 protein: CAGKTGPGDTQYF
J gene: TRBJ2-1; V gene: TRBV10-1; CDR3 protein: CASSVERGRYNEQFF
J gene: TRBJ2-5; V gene: TRBV13; CDR3 protein: CASSSQQGETQYF